This T cell receptor beta chain was sequenced during a study of T-cell memory formation after mild COVID-19. TCR alpha and TCR beta cDNA libraries carrying sample barcodes and UMIs came from 5'RACE with constant-segment primers. TCRdb re-called the 5' RACE reads with MiXCR, one entry per CDR3 protein. Of about 610,000 distinct CDR3 sequences listed, approximately 15% are singletons. Trimming took 2 bases from V and 0 from J, leaving 10 bases between them. The CDR3 is 15 residues long. CDR1 is MNHEY, CDR2 SVGAGI, per germline. V and J are TRBV6-5 and TRBJ1-2, with D uncertain. This TCR came from an adult woman who had mild COVID-19 (a few samples of this study predate the infection). Cell type and time point are not known. The sample consisted of PBMCs or a T cell subset sorted from them (not recorded which). The CDR3 nucleotides are TGTGCCAGCAGTTACAACCCGGGAGCTAACTATGGCTACACCTTC. Protein sequence: CASSYNPGANYGYTF.